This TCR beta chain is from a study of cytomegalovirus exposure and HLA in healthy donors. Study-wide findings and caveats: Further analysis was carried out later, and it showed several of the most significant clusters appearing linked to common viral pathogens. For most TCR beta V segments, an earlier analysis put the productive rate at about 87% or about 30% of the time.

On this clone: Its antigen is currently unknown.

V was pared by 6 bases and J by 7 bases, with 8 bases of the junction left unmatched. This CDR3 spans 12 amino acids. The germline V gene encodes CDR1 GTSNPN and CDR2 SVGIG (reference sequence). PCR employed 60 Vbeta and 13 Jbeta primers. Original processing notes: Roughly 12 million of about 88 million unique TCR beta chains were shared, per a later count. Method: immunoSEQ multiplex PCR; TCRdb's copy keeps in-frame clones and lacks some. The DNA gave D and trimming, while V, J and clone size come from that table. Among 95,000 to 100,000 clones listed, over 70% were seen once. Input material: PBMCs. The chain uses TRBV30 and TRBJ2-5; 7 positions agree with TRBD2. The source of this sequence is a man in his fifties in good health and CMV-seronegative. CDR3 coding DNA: TGTGCCTGTCTTGGAGAGCGGGGGACCCAGTACTTC. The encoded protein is CACLGERGTQYF.